These 3 T cell receptor beta chains were all obtained from the same sample, sequenced in a study of blood T cell repertoires in COVID-19. Data came from immunoSEQ multiplex PCR; TCRdb stores just in-frame clones and leaves some out. The sample contains about 270,000 clones, approximately 90% of which appear only once. Sequencing was done on a sample of PBMCs or T cells enriched from blood (not recorded which). Receptors were obtained from a man aged 40-49 years who had been exposed to COVID-19.

In its sample, this clone was seen a few times. DNA for the CDR3: TGTGCCAGCAGTGACCCCTTCTATGGCTACACCTTC. Its protein is CASSDPFYGYTF. The V gene is TRBV6-1, the J gene TRBJ1-2; D is unresolved. The CDR3 spans 12 residues. Germline V gene lookup returns CDR1 MNHNS and CDR2 SASEGT. Trimming removed 3 bases from V and 4 bases from J, with 6 bases in between.

The V call is TRBV3-1 (or the pseudogene TRBV3-2), the J call TRBJ2-7, with TRBD2 identical over 10 bases. With V trimmed by 1 base and J by 3 bases, 6 bases remained unmatched. The CDR3 runs 16 residues. Per germline, CDR1 LGHDT and CDR2 YNNKEL (reference sequence). The CDR3, as DNA: TGTGCCAGCAGCCAAGGGGCACTAGCGGGGTGCTACGAGCAGTACTTC. Translating gives CASSQGALAGCYEQYF.

This rearrangement joins TRBV24-1 to TRBJ2-3; TRBD1 aligns across 11 bases. CDR3 length equals 16 residues. In germline, CDR1 is KGHDR, CDR2 SFDVKD. The junction had 5 bases not matched to a gene; V was cut back by 3 bases and J by 4 bases. The CDR3 sequence is CATSDPGQGASDTQYF. CDR3 coding DNA: TGTGCCACCAGTGATCCAGGACAGGGGGCATCAGATACGCAGTATTTT.